A selection of T cell receptor beta chains follows, all from one sample in a study of blood T cell repertoires in COVID-19. Produced via immunoSEQ multiplex PCR; TCRdb's table is partial and in-frame only. The sample lists tens of thousands of clones, 70% to 90% occurring once. Sequencing was performed on peripheral blood. These receptors all come from a human donor in a cohort sampled during active COVID-19. Each CDR3 is given with its conserved first and last residue. A D gene is named only where the DNA matches it firmly. The size field is filled for only some rows; it gives once, few, many or a size class.

j_call d_call v_call clone_size cdr3_aa cdr3_nt
TRBJ2-5 NA TRBV28 NA CASSFRGRETQYF TGTGCCAGCAGTTTTCGGGGGAGAGAGACCCAGTACTTC
TRBJ2-2 TRBD2 TRBV9 once CASTVSGGNTGELFF TGTGCCAGCACCGTTAGCGGGGGGAACACCGGGGAGCTGTTTTTT
TRBJ2-3 NA TRBV7-2 NA CASSLILASDTQYF TGTGCCAGCAGCTTAATTTTAGCATCCGATACGCAGTATTTT
TRBJ2-5 NA TRBV12-3/TRBV12-4 NA CASSPEKTQYF TGTGCCAGCAGCCCTGAGAAGACCCAGTACTTC
TRBJ1-4 TRBD1 TRBV4-1 NA CASSQTQGWGEKLFF TGCGCCAGCAGCCAAACACAGGGGTGGGGTGAAAAACTGTTTTTT
TRBJ2-3 NA TRBV7-2 NA CASIPLPPATDTQYF TGTGCCAGCATCCCTTTACCTCCAGCGACAGATACGCAGTATTTT
TRBJ2-3 TRBD1 TRBV10-3 NA CAIKLGTDEDTQYF TGTGCCATCAAGCTTGGGACAGATGAAGATACGCAGTATTTT
TRBJ2-3 TRBD2 TRBV7-3 once CASSLNSGVDTDTQYF TGTGCCAGCAGCCTAAATAGCGGGGTCGACACAGATACGCAGTATTTT
TRBJ2-7 TRBD2 TRBV28 NA CASTRLAGGYEQYF TGTGCCAGCACCAGACTAGCGGGAGGTTACGAGCAGTACTTC
TRBJ2-7 TRBD1 TRBV29-1 NA CSVLRDRGINEQYF TGCAGCGTCCTCCGGGACAGGGGTATTAACGAGCAGTACTTC
TRBJ2-7 TRBD1 TRBV6-2/TRBV6-3 NA CASSYSKQGYEQYF TGTGCCAGCAGTTACTCGAAACAGGGGTACGAGCAGTACTTC
TRBJ2-1 TRBD2 TRBV5-4 NA CASSDGGDGDNEQFF TGTGCCAGCAGCGACGGGGGGGATGGGGACAATGAGCAGTTCTTC
TRBJ1-2 NA TRBV7-9 NA CASSLGTSGYTF TGTGCCAGCAGCCTAGGGACATCGGGCTACACCTTC
TRBJ1-1 NA TRBV6-2/TRBV6-3 NA CASSRGHQINTEAFF TGTGCCAGCAGCCGGGGACATCAAATAAACACTGAAGCTTTCTTT
TRBJ1-1 NA TRBV23-1 NA CAVREGLGQINTEAFF TGCGCCGTCAGAGAAGGATTAGGACAGATTAACACTGAAGCTTTCTTT
TRBJ1-2 TRBD1 TRBV4-3 NA CASSQDRGTRYGYTF TGCGCCAGCAGCCAAGACAGGGGGACTAGGTATGGCTACACCTTC
TRBJ2-7 TRBD2 TRBV12-5 NA CASGLVLGGSSYEQYF TGTGCTAGTGGTTTGGTACTTGGCGGGAGCTCCTACGAGCAGTACTTC
TRBJ2-2 TRBD2 TRBV7-6 NA CASSLPPSGRAVTGELFF TGTGCCAGCAGCTTACCACCTAGCGGGAGGGCGGTCACCGGGGAGCTGTTTTTT
TRBJ1-3 NA TRBV24-1 NA CATSDPREAGNTIYF TGTGCCACCAGTGATCCCCGGGAAGCTGGAAACACCATATATTTT
TRBJ1-2 TRBD1 TRBV4-1 few CASSQPGQGYGYTF TGCGCCAGCAGCCAACCGGGACAGGGGTATGGCTACACCTTC
TRBJ2-7 TRBD1 TRBV6-5 few CASEGQGPEQYF TGTGCCAGCGAGGGACAGGGGCCCGAGCAGTACTTC
TRBJ2-5 TRBD1 TRBV6-2/TRBV6-3 once CASSPGTGWETQYF TGTGCCAGCAGTCCCGGGACAGGTTGGGAGACCCAGTACTTC
TRBJ1-5 TRBD1 TRBV30 NA CAWSVRGTGNNQPQHF TGTGCCTGGAGTGTAAGGGGGACAGGCAACAATCAGCCCCAGCATTTT
TRBJ1-2 TRBD1 TRBV15 NA CATSLIAQGVYGYTF TGTGCCACCAGCTTAATCGCACAGGGGGTCTATGGCTACACCTTC
TRBJ2-3 NA TRBV28 NA CASSPGQTQDTQYF TGTGCCAGCAGTCCCGGACAGACCCAAGATACGCAGTATTTT
TRBJ2-3 TRBD2 TRBV2 NA CASRLADSTDTQYF TGTGCCAGCAGGCTAGCGGATAGCACAGATACGCAGTATTTT
TRBJ1-1 NA TRBV28 NA CASSLWSEFRETEAFF TGTGCCAGCAGTTTATGGTCCGAGTTTCGGGAGACTGAAGCTTTCTTT
TRBJ2-1 TRBD2 TRBV30 NA CAWSLGWVSGGYNEQFF TGTGCCTGGAGTTTGGGCTGGGTAAGCGGGGGATACAATGAGCAGTTCTTC
TRBJ1-3 NA TRBV28 NA CASTAGPHLSGNTIYF TGTGCCAGCACCGCGGGCCCGCATCTCTCTGGAAACACCATATATTTT
TRBJ2-1 TRBD2 TRBV24-1 NA CATSEGLAPGYEQFF TGTGCCACCAGTGAGGGACTAGCGCCGGGGTATGAGCAGTTCTTC
TRBJ2-4 NA TRBV28 NA CASSLEIPGFQYF TGTGCCAGCAGTTTAGAGATCCCCGGTTTTCAGTACTTC
TRBJ1-5 NA TRBV24-1 NA CATMSGNNQPQHF TGTGCCACCATGTCAGGAAACAATCAGCCCCAGCATTTT
TRBJ2-5 NA TRBV7-9 NA CASSSREETQYF TGTGCCAGCAGCTCTCGGGAGGAGACCCAGTACTTC
TRBJ1-4 NA TRBV28 NA CASSSRQVWEKLFF TGTGCCAGCAGTTCAAGACAGGTTTGGGAAAAACTGTTTTTT
TRBJ2-7 NA TRBV10-3 NA CAAAQGTIYEQYF TGTGCCGCGGCACAGGGAACCATATACGAGCAGTACTTC